This T cell receptor beta chain stems from a study of blood T cell repertoires in COVID-19. The germline gives CDR1 MGHRA, CDR2 YSYEKL. The V and J ends lost 8 bases and 0 bases, in that order; junction bases with no gene match: 18. This CDR3 has 18 amino acids. The protocol was immunoSEQ multiplex PCR, while the TCRdb copy is restricted to in-frame clones and leaves out a portion. Of roughly 250,000 clones in the sample, 75% to 95% were seen once. The chain is built from TRBV4-1 and TRBJ2-5; 7 positions match TRBD1. Specimen: peripheral blood. The clonotype was recovered from a person aged 18 to 35 with COVID-19, enrolled during active disease. CDR3 loop: CASGQLLPGQKHQETQYF. CDR3 DNA sequence: TGCGCCAGCGGACAACTCCTCCCGGGACAGAAGCACCAAGAGACCCAGTACTTC.